Below, 26 T cell receptor beta chains from the same sample are listed, as sequenced in a study of blood T cell repertoires in COVID-19 (dated by TCRdb to 2020 to 2022). Library preparation used the immunoSEQ multiplex PCR assay. The immuneACCESS repertoire file appears here via TCRdb, limited to in-frame rearrangements. These files lack a portion of the clones; in checked studies, under half of the deficit traces to unresolved V genes, and the cause of the others is not known. The sample table contains 100,000 to 150,000 clones; only one count was recorded for around 80% of them. 2% to 2.5% of the sample belongs to the ten largest clones. The sequencing input was PBMCs or T cells enriched from blood (not recorded which). The receptors shown here come from a middle-aged man with acute COVID-19.

The genes are TRBV10-3 and TRBJ1-1; D may be TRBD1 (6 bases). Per the germline V gene, CDR1 is ENHRY and CDR2 is SYGVKD. Trimming pared 7 bases from V and 4 bases from J, leaving 16 bases between. The CDR3 extends over 14 amino acids. DNA of the CDR3: TGTGCCATCACTGCCACAGGGCAGGGCACTGAAGCTTTCTTT. This codes for CAITATGQGTEAFF.

The chain has TRBV19 and TRBJ2-5; tentative D call: TRBD1 (7 bases). Germline V gene sequence: CDR1 LNHDA, CDR2 SQIVND (reference sequence). CDR3 size: 14 residues. Between the trimmed V and J ends, which lost 3 bases and 5 bases, there was a span of 13 bases. CDR3 region: CASSIQGGFETQYF. The CDR3 DNA reads as TGTGCCAGTAGTATCCAGGGGGGTTTCGAGACCCAGTACTTC.

This clone has a single count. At the DNA level, this CDR3 is encoded by other sequences in the same sample as well. The chain couples TRBV9 to TRBJ2-1; 8 nucleotides match TRBD2. Germline values: CDR1 SGDLS, CDR2 YYNGEE. The J segment lost 2 bases and the V segment lost 0 bases, leaving 1 base of the junction unmatched. CDR3 length equals 15 residues. In nucleotides, the CDR3 is TGTGCCAGCAGCGTAGCGGGGGGGCCCTACAATGAGCAGTTCTTC. It codes for CASSVAGGPYNEQFF. The full variable domain, its missing parts supplied by reference TRBV9 and TRBJ2-1, is DSGVTQTPKHLITATGQRVTLRCSPRSGDLSVYWYQQSLDQGLQFLIQYYNGEERAKGNILERFSAQQFPDLHSELNLSSLELGDSALYFCASSVAGGPYNEQFFGPGTRLTVL.

The CDR3 DNA reads as TGTGCCAGCAGTGCCTCCCAGGGATACACTGAAGCTTTCTTT. This gives the protein CASSASQGYTEAFF. This chain links TRBV2 with TRBJ1-1; D perhaps matches TRBD1 (5 bases). The CDR3 spans 14 residues. Trimming took 4 bases from V and 3 from J, leaving 12 bases between them. The germline V gene has CDR1 SNHLY and CDR2 FYNNEI.

V gene TRBV11-3 combines with J gene TRBJ2-1; the match to TRBD2 covers 10 bases. Germline V gene data show CDR1 as SGHNT and CDR2 as YENEEA. V gave up 8 bases and J gave up 5 bases; unmatched junction bases: 12. The CDR3 spans 16 residues. CDR3 coding DNA: TGTGCCAGCGGTCTAAGAACTAGCGGGGCTCACAATGAGCAGTTCTTC. It codes for CASGLRTSGAHNEQFF.

V usage is TRBV5-1 and J usage is TRBJ2-7; possible D gene TRBD1, 5 bases. The CDR3 covers 13 residues. Germline CDR1 SGHRS, CDR2 YFSETQ. The germline V and J ends were trimmed by 3 bases and 7 bases, with 14 bases remaining between them. The CDR3 protein is CASSSTDIGEQYF. CDR3 DNA sequence: TGCGCCAGCAGCTCGACGGACATAGGGGAGCAGTACTTC.

The V call is TRBV19, the J call TRBJ1-2; maybe TRBD1 (6 bases). With 7 bases removed from V and 5 bases from J, the gap between germline ends came to 14 bases. The CDR3 totals 13 residues. Germline lookup yields CDR1 LNHDA and CDR2 SQIVND (reference sequence). For the CDR3, the DNA is TGTGCCAGTACCGAGGGGGATAAGTATGGCTACACCTTC. This gives the protein CASTEGDKYGYTF. Using reference TRBV19 and TRBJ1-2 for the parts outside the CDR3, the full variable domain is DGGITQSPKYLFRKEGQNVTLSCEQNLNHDAMYWYRQDPGQGLRLIYYSQIVNDFQKGDIAEGYSVSREKKESFPLTVTSAQKNPTAFYLCASTEGDKYGYTFGSGTRLTVV.

The chain is built from TRBV5-4 and TRBJ1-6; D not resolved. The CDR3 spans 14 residues. Germline CDR1 is SGHNT and CDR2 is YYREEE (reference sequence). V was cut by 1 base and J by 12 bases, with 14 bases left in between. Here the CDR3 reads CASSLPPPGGPLHF. CDR3 nucleotide sequence: TGTGCCAGCAGCTTGCCCCCCCCCGGCGGACCCCTCCACTTT.

The chain recombines TRBV28 with TRBJ2-7; 8 bases agree with TRBD1. This CDR3 is 16 amino acids long. Germline V gene sequence: CDR1 MDHEN, CDR2 SYDVKM. J was trimmed by 2 bases and V by 6 bases; bases with no gene match: 12. DNA of the CDR3: TGTGCCAGCAGCCACTTGGAAGCAGGGGGCCCCTACGAGCAGTACTTC. Protein sequence: CASSHLEAGGPYEQYF.

The chain has TRBV6-1 and TRBJ2-3, with D possibly matching TRBD1 (5 bases). This CDR3 region has 16 residues. V was pared by 1 base and J by 6 bases, with 17 bases between. Germline CDR1 is MNHNS and CDR2 is SASEGT. This chain's CDR3 is CASSEVFGAGPDTQYF. The DNA for the CDR3 is TGTGCCAGCAGTGAAGTATTTGGGGCAGGACCCGATACGCAGTATTTT.

V usage is TRBV28 and J usage is TRBJ1-6, with 8 nucleotides matching TRBD1. The CDR3 extends over 18 amino acids. Per the germline V gene, CDR1 is MDHEN and CDR2 is SYDVKM. With 5 bases clipped from V and 3 bases from J, the junction kept 12 bases outside the gene matches. Here the CDR3 reads CASSPPGQGIDYNSPLHF. CDR3 DNA: TGTGCCAGCAGTCCCCCCGGACAGGGAATAGACTATAATTCACCCCTCCACTTT.

V and J are TRBV28 and TRBJ1-3, with TRBD1 identical over 11 bases. CDR3 size: 16 residues. Looked up from germline, CDR1 is MDHEN and CDR2 is SYDVKM. V lost 6 bases and J lost 7; bases outside the gene matches: 11. CDR3 protein: CASRPDRGRMKNTIYF. CDR3 nucleotide sequence: TGTGCCAGCAGACCGGACAGGGGGCGAATGAAGAACACCATATATTTT.

This chain joins TRBV2 and TRBJ1-6; D is ambiguous. Trimming pared 4 bases from V and 5 bases from J, leaving 15 bases between. Germline V gene lookup returns CDR1 SNHLY and CDR2 FYNNEI. This CDR3 is 16 amino acids long. The CDR3 loop is CASSGRSGLNNSPLHF. Written as DNA, the CDR3 is TGTGCCAGCAGTGGAAGGAGCGGCCTAAATAATTCACCCCTCCACTTT.

The chain recombines TRBV7-9 with TRBJ2-2; D perhaps matches TRBD1 (7 bases). The CDR3 is 16 residues long. Looked up from germline, CDR1 is SEHNR and CDR2 is FQNEAQ (reference sequence). V shed 2 bases and J shed 6 bases, with 16 bases lying between them. In DNA form, the CDR3 reads TGTGCCAGCAGCTTATTCGGGGGACAGAGGGCCGGGGAGCTGTTTTTT. This translates into CASSLFGGQRAGELFF.

This clone is medium-sized. The chain carries TRBV4-2 and TRBJ2-1; D is possibly TRBD2 (5 bases). Trimming took off 1 base at V and 9 bases at J, with 19 bases between the two ends. The CDR3 is 16 residues long. Per the germline V gene, CDR1 is LGHNA and CDR2 is YNFKEQ. The chain's CDR3 is CASSQVMTGEGAEQFF. The CDR3 DNA sequence: TGTGCCAGCAGCCAAGTTATGACCGGAGAGGGTGCTGAGCAGTTCTTC.

The V and J genes are TRBV6-5 and TRBJ1-1; tentatively, D is TRBD1 (6 bases). The V and J ends lost 5 bases and 4 bases respectively, with 14 bases between them. The CDR3 is made up of 14 amino acids. CDR1 and CDR2 (germline): MNHEY, SVGAGI. In DNA form, the CDR3 reads TGTGCCAGCAGTACCCAGGGGCTCGGCACTGAAGCTTTCTTT. This encodes CASSTQGLGTEAFF.

This clone has only one observation. The rearrangement links TRBV9 to TRBJ2-3; D remains ambiguous. The length of the CDR3 is 16 residues. The germline V and J ends were trimmed by 1 base and 6 bases, with 18 bases remaining between them. Per germline, CDR1 SGDLS and CDR2 YYNGEE. The CDR3 bases are TGTGCCAGCAGCGTACTCCCCGCCGACGGGTCGGATACGCAGTATTTT. Residues: CASSVLPADGSDTQYF. Supplemented by reference TRBV9 and TRBJ2-3, the full variable domain reads DSGVTQTPKHLITATGQRVTLRCSPRSGDLSVYWYQQSLDQGLQFLIQYYNGEERAKGNILERFSAQQFPDLHSELNLSSLELGDSALYFCASSVLPADGSDTQYFGPGTRLTVL.

This clone was detected a few times. The chain links TRBV28 to TRBJ2-2; 7 bases line up with TRBD2. J lost 5 bases, V lost 6 bases, and 0 bases had no gene match. The CDR3 is made up of 12 amino acids. Germline CDR1 and CDR2: MDHEN and SYDVKM. The CDR3 region is CASRAGTGELFF. The CDR3 DNA reads as TGTGCCAGCAGAGCGGGGACCGGGGAGCTGTTTTTT.

The genes are TRBV7-9 and TRBJ1-1, with unresolved D. With 1 base removed from V and 6 bases from J, the gap between germline ends came to 9 bases. The CDR3 consists of 13 residues. Germline V lookup: CDR1 SEHNR, CDR2 FQNEAQ (reference sequence). The CDR3 DNA reads as TGTGCCAGCAGCTTAGAAATCGGGGCTGAAGCTTTCTTT. This gives the protein CASSLEIGAEAFF.

The chain combines TRBV5-1 with TRBJ1-4; 8 nucleotides agree with TRBD1. There are 14 residues in the CDR3. CDR1 and CDR2 from the germline V gene are SGHRS and YFSETQ. With 4 bases clipped from V and 8 bases from J, the junction kept 7 bases outside the gene matches. The CDR3 loop reads CASSRGQEIEKLFF. In DNA, the CDR3 is TGCGCCAGCAGCCGGGGACAGGAGATCGAAAAACTGTTTTTT.

This chain uses TRBV3-1 (or the pseudogene TRBV3-2) with TRBJ2-1, with D tentatively TRBD1 (6 bases). The CDR3 spans 18 residues. Trimming took off 0 bases at V and 1 base at J, with 16 bases between the two ends. In germline, CDR1 is LGHDT, CDR2 YNNKEL (reference sequence). Here the CDR3 reads CASSQEFSGTGSYNEQFF. The CDR3 DNA sequence: TGTGCCAGCAGCCAAGAATTTTCGGGAACAGGGTCCTACAATGAGCAGTTCTTC.

The gene calls are TRBV2 and TRBJ2-2, with 8 nucleotides matching TRBD1. V was clipped by 5 bases and J by 5 bases; unmatched bases: 4. The CDR3 is 14 amino acids. From germline, CDR1 is SNHLY and CDR2 FYNNEI. CDR3 DNA sequence: TGTGCCAGCAGTAAACAGGGGGGTACCGGGGAGCTGTTTTTT. This encodes CASSKQGGTGELFF.

This clone was seen just once. The genes are TRBV6-5 and TRBJ2-2; D may be TRBD2 (5 bases). The CDR3 runs 13 residues. CDR1 is MNHEY and CDR2 is SVGAGI in the germline V gene. Trimming took 6 bases from V and 7 from J, leaving 12 bases between them. CDR3 sequence (DNA): TGTGCCAGCAGATCCTGGGCGGGCGGGGAGCTGTTTTTT. Translated: CASRSWAGGELFF.

The chain recombines TRBV27 with TRBJ1-5; D may be TRBD1 (6 bases). V lost 2 bases and J lost 9, with 20 bases in between. The CDR3 is 16 residues long. CDR1 and CDR2 (germline): MNHEY, SMNVEV (reference sequence). CDR3 region: CASSLSPQGGVTPQHF. In nucleotides, the CDR3 is TGTGCCAGCAGTTTAAGCCCACAGGGTGGGGTCACGCCCCAGCATTTT.

The chain combines TRBV19 with TRBJ2-7; TRBD2 is a possible D gene (5 bases). This CDR3 contains 16 residues. Trimming shortened V by 5 bases and J by 3 bases, and 20 bases separated the two germline ends. From germline, CDR1 is LNHDA and CDR2 SQIVND (reference sequence). CDR3 sequence: CASSPDGSGRYYEQYF. The CDR3, as DNA: TGTGCCAGTAGTCCCGACGGGTCGGGGAGATACTACGAGCAGTACTTC.

The chain is built from TRBV5-1 and TRBJ2-2, with TRBD2 as a possible D gene (5 bases). CDR3 length equals 15 residues. Germline V CDR1 and CDR2: SGHRS, YFSETQ. V lost 2 bases and J 3 bases, leaving 11 bases between the germline ends. The CDR3 reads CASSLRARDTGELFF. Here the CDR3 DNA reads TGCGCCAGCAGCTTAAGGGCGAGGGACACCGGGGAGCTGTTTTTT.